A selection of T cell receptor beta chains follows, all from one sample in a study of response to subunit inactivated influenza vaccine. MiXCR was run by TCRdb on the RT-PCR reads, yielding one entry per CDR3 protein. There are about 500,000 distinct CDR3 sequences in the sample; around 7.7% occur only once, and 10% to 15% lies in the top ten. The sequenced sample was PBMCs from blood, obtained less than 30 months after vaccination. Receptors originate from a man aged 50-75 years who received an inactivated influenza vaccine. Both conserved end residues are part of each CDR3.

>TRBV6-5
CASSYRGAGEKLFF
>TRBV4-2
CASSQEWGPGANVLTF
>TRBV7-8
CASSLAFRDTSYEQYF
>TRBV7-2
CASSPTGDEKLFF
>TRBV9
CASSVGGSGSPYEQYF
>TRBV20-1
CSAPGYSAYEQYF
>TRBV4-2
CASSQDSTGGSLNEQFF
>TRBV19
CASKAGVEFGELFF
>TRBV5-1
CASSSTGTKSEKLFF
>TRBV12-3/TRBV12-4
CASRAGQGTYNEQFF
>TRBV20-1
CSARWGGMRGTDTQYF
>TRBV12-3/TRBV12-4
CASSSPRDIYEQFF
>TRBV4-2
CASSQEVGTDTQYF
>TRBV7-3
CASSVVSSYNEQFF
>TRBV3-1
CASSQLQGTSGSLINEQYF
>TRBV2
CASIRTRTGELFF
>TRBV4-3
CASSQDPGSLDSYGYTF
>TRBV2
CASSEEYRGHRGYTF
>TRBV5-5
CASSYLWGERYEQYF
>TRBV6-1
CASRKTGGIGEFGYTF
>TRBV27
CASMNWQGNGYTF
>TRBV29-1
CSVLIRYWDDTEAFF
>TRBV28
CASSLSGTVSYEQYF
>TRBV5-6
CASRGTSFGELFF
>TRBV25-1
CASSEGQGVNSPLHF
>TRBV20-1
CSAGRPGRNSPLHF
>TRBV7-8
CASSLGTSDTDTQYF
>TRBV5-3
CASSPGRLSMPQHF
>TRBV20-1
CSAPRGGALGLTDTQYF